The 27 T cell receptor beta chains given below trace back to one sample, sequenced in a study of T-cell reconstitution after alpha-beta-depleted transplantation in children (dated by TCRdb to about 2016). Library prep was done by PCR. Sequencing used an Illumina HiSeq 2500. TCR library preparation used molecular barcoding, with unique molecular identifiers applied to normalize quantification of the TCRbeta repertoire. TCRdb passed the public sequencing reads through fastp at Q25 and MiXCR, retaining productive beta sequences. For every CDR3 protein sequence, its rows merge into one entry that carries the most common genes and DNA. The sample table records a few hundred thousand distinct CDR3 sequences; 9% to 10% of these occur just once. Approximately 5% of the sample is taken by the ten largest. The sample was PBMCs from the stem cell graft donor, taken from the stem cell graft. The receptors shown here come from a human donor who donated a stem cell graft to a child with SCID.

This chain links TRBV7-2 with TRBJ2-3; D is undetermined. The CDR3 totals 13 residues. Germline V gene data show CDR1 as SGHTA and CDR2 as FQGNSA. V was cut by 5 bases and J by 4 bases, with 10 bases left in between. The CDR3 loop is CASSPPPADTQYF. The CDR3 DNA reads TGTGCCAGCAGCCCGCCCCCGGCAGATACGCAGTATTTT.

This clonotype was observed many times. The chain carries TRBV12-3 or TRBV12-4 and TRBJ1-2; no clear D gene. Trimming took 0 bases from V and 8 from J, leaving 13 bases between them. The CDR3 has 14 residues. The CDR3 sequence is CASSLARIISGYTF. CDR3 nucleotides: TGTGCCAGCAGTTTAGCCAGAATTATCAGCGGCTACACCTTC.

A few counts support this clonotype. The V call is TRBV18, the J call TRBJ2-3, with 9 nucleotides matching TRBD1. The CDR3 contains 13 residues. V was pared by 0 bases and J by 10 bases, with 2 bases of the junction left unmatched. Looked up from germline, CDR1 is KGHSH and CDR2 is LQKENI. The CDR3 sequence: CASSPPTGGAQYF. The CDR3 DNA follows: TGTGCCAGCTCACCACCGACAGGGGGTGCGCAGTATTTT.

The table lists this clonotype with many counts. The J gene is TRBJ2-3, the V gene TRBV7-2, with 7 bases fitting TRBD1. Trimming removed 2 bases from V and 1 base from J; junction bases left unmatched: 3. Germline V gene sequence: CDR1 SGHTA, CDR2 FQGNSA. CDR3 length: 15 residues. In nucleotides, the CDR3 is TGTGCCAGCAGCTTAAGGGGGCATGGCACAGATACGCAGTATTTT. Translating gives CASSLRGHGTDTQYF.

This clonotype appeared many times. The chain uses TRBV6-5 and TRBJ2-7; maybe TRBD1 (6 bases). Per germline, CDR1 MNHEY and CDR2 SVGAGI. This CDR3 is 14 amino acids long. The V end lost 6 bases, the J end lost 2 bases, and 14 bases lay between the germline ends. The CDR3 here is CASRPRDIAYEQYF. The DNA for the CDR3 is TGTGCCAGCAGGCCCCGGGACATAGCCTACGAGCAGTACTTC.

This clonotype was observed at least ten times. CDR3 sequence reads: CASRVTVTGELFF. The DNA of the CDR3 is TGTGCCAGCAGGGTGACAGTCACCGGGGAGCTGTTTTTT. This sequence joins TRBV2 and TRBJ2-2; possibly TRBD1 for D (5 bases). Germline CDR1 reads SNHLY; CDR2 reads FYNNEI. This CDR3 spans 13 amino acids. The germline V and J ends were trimmed by 6 bases and 4 bases, with 9 bases remaining between them.

Notes on this clonotype: Its ends do not fully match the called genes, so a read error is possible. This chain uses TRBV24-1 with TRBJ1-5; 12 bases are a match to TRBD1. The CDR3 runs to 21 residues. Germline V CDR1 and CDR2: KGHDR, SFDVKD. In nucleotides, the CDR3 is TGTGCCACCAGTTATTTGCATACCGACCGGGACAGGGGGCTTAGCAATCAGCCCCAGCATTTT. Protein product: CATSYLHTDRDRGLSNQPQHF.

At least ten counts were recorded for this clonotype. The J gene is TRBJ1-2, the V gene TRBV20-1; possibly TRBD1 for D (5 bases). V lost 4 bases and J 6 bases, leaving 15 bases between the germline ends. CDR1 and CDR2 from the germline V gene are DFQATT and SNEGSKA (reference sequence). The CDR3 extends over 13 amino acids. CDR3 protein: CSATTGGWDGYTF. Written as DNA, the CDR3 is TGCAGTGCTACAACGGGGGGGTGGGATGGCTACACCTTC.

The table lists this clonotype with many counts. The rearrangement joins TRBV6-5 to TRBJ2-3, with no clear D. CDR3 length: 15 amino acids. The germline V gene has CDR1 MNHEY and CDR2 SVGAGI. V was clipped by 0 bases and J by 2 bases, with 9 bases between them. CDR3 amino acids: CASSYSARLTDTQYF. CDR3 in DNA: TGTGCCAGCAGTTACTCGGCAAGACTCACAGATACGCAGTATTTT.

In this sample, this clonotype turned up many times. The gene calls are TRBV15 and TRBJ2-5, with D possibly TRBD2 on 5 matching bases. Between the trimmed V and J ends, which lost 1 base and 5 bases, there was a span of 8 bases. Germline V gene lookup returns CDR1 LNHNV and CDR2 YYDKDF (reference sequence). This CDR3 is built from 13 residues. CDR3 DNA sequence: TGTGCCACCAGCAGAGTTTGGGAGGAGACCCAGTACTTC. Residues: CATSRVWEETQYF.

This clonotype was seen a few times. Just one base apart from a much larger clone, this may be a read error. This chain uses TRBV2 with TRBJ1-2; D is ambiguous. The CDR3 runs 15 residues. Germline assignment: CDR1 SNHLY and CDR2 FYNNEI. Written as DNA, the CDR3 is TGTGCCAGCAGTGAAGTAGTGGCGGCCTACTATGGCGACACCTTC. Protein product: CASSEVVAAYYGDTF. The full variable domain, its missing parts supplied by reference TRBV2 and TRBJ1-2, is EPEVTQTPSHQVTQMGQEVILRCVPISNHLYFYWYRQILGQKVEFLVSFYNNEISEKSEIFDDQFSVERPDGSNFTLKIRSTKLEDSAMYFCASSEVVAAYYGDTFGSGTRLTVV.

This clonotype appeared many times. The V and J genes are TRBV11-3 and TRBJ1-2; 9 nucleotides line up with TRBD1. The CDR3 is made up of 15 amino acids. V was pared by 0 bases and J by 8 bases, with 7 bases of the junction left unmatched. Germline CDR1 reads SGHNT; CDR2 reads YENEEA. The CDR3: CASSLEGQGYRGYTF. In DNA, the CDR3 is TGTGCCAGCAGCTTAGAGGGACAGGGTTATCGAGGCTACACCTTC.

Ten or more counts support this clonotype. The chain's CDR3 is CASRRDQQYF. Written as DNA, the CDR3 is TGTGCCAGCAGGCGGGACCAGCAGTACTTC. V usage is TRBV2 and J usage is TRBJ2-7; maybe TRBD2 (6 bases). Germline V gives CDR1 SNHLY, CDR2 FYNNEI. The CDR3 covers 10 residues. V was cut by 6 bases and J by 8 bases, with 8 bases left in between.

This clonotype was found many times. This sequence joins TRBV5-1 and TRBJ1-6; 8 bases line up with TRBD1. Trimming cost V 4 bases and J 7 bases; bases outside gene matches: 7. Germline values: CDR1 SGHRS, CDR2 YFSETQ. The CDR3 is made up of 15 amino acids. The CDR3 DNA follows: TGCGCCAGCAGCGGACAGGGCATTGGGAATTCACCCCTCCACTTT. Translated: CASSGQGIGNSPLHF.

This clonotype was observed many times. The rearrangement links TRBV20-1 to TRBJ2-7; 9 nucleotides agree with TRBD2. This CDR3 region has 14 residues. Germline V lookup: CDR1 DFQATT, CDR2 SNEGSKA (reference sequence). The V and J ends lost 0 bases and 2 bases, in that order; junction bases with no gene match: 2. The CDR3 here is CSARELAGAYEQYF. CDR3 in DNA: TGCAGTGCTAGAGAATTAGCGGGGGCCTACGAGCAGTACTTC.

The sample holds a few counts of this clonotype. The rearrangement uses TRBV19 and TRBJ1-4; D is unresolved. The CDR3 is made up of 16 amino acids. Germline V gene sequence: CDR1 LNHDA, CDR2 SQIVND (reference sequence). V lost 4 bases and J 0 bases, leaving 12 bases between the germline ends. CDR3 in DNA: TGTGCCAGTAGTACGGCCCGACAAGCAACTAATGAAAAACTGTTTTTT. The encoded protein is CASSTARQATNEKLFF.

Ten or more counts support this clonotype. For the CDR3, the DNA is TGTGCCAGCAGCTTAGCGGAACGGACTGAAGCTTTCTTT. Encoded protein: CASSLAERTEAFF. This chain connects TRBV5-5 to TRBJ1-1; D not certain. V shed 2 bases and J shed 5 bases, with 10 bases lying between them. This CDR3 contains 13 residues. In germline, CDR1 is SGHKS, CDR2 YYEKEE (reference sequence).

This clonotype has a count of ten or more. The rearrangement joins TRBV15 to TRBJ1-1; perhaps TRBD1 as D (5 bases). V lost 0 bases to trimming and J lost 4 bases, with 9 bases between them. Germline assignment: CDR1 LNHNV and CDR2 YYDKDF (reference sequence). CDR3 length equals 14 residues. The CDR3 DNA follows: TGTGCCACCAGCAGAGACCGGGGGAGCACTGAAGCTTTCTTT. Translated, it gives CATSRDRGSTEAFF.

About this clonotype: Mismatch with germline at one junction end may stem from a read error. The chain is built from TRBV15 and TRBJ1-5; no firm D call. The CDR3 contains 15 residues. Per germline, CDR1 LNHNV and CDR2 YYDKDF (reference sequence). The CDR3 sequence: CATSGERTPNQPQHF. Written as DNA, the CDR3 is TGTGCCACCAGCGGAGAAAGAACACCCAATCAGCCCCAGCATTTT.

This clonotype was detected ten times or more. The chain has TRBV9 and TRBJ2-3, with 8 bases lining up with TRBD2. With V trimmed by 3 bases and J by 4 bases, 4 bases remained unmatched. The CDR3 loop spans 14 amino acids. Germline CDR1 is SGDLS and CDR2 is YYNGEE. The CDR3 sequence: CASSAGLAPDTQYF. The CDR3 region has the DNA TGTGCCAGCAGCGCCGGACTAGCTCCAGATACGCAGTATTTT.

Ten or more counts support this clonotype. The V gene is TRBV5-1, the J gene TRBJ2-1; 10 bases are shared with TRBD2. CDR3 length: 15 residues. V dropped 4 bases and J dropped 3; count of bases not matched to a gene: 4. Germline V gene lookup returns CDR1 SGHRS and CDR2 YFSETQ. In nucleotides, the CDR3 is TGCGCCAGCAGCGCTAGCGGGGGCCTCTACAATGAGCAGTTCTTC. Translating it yields CASSASGGLYNEQFF.

This clonotype was recorded at least ten times. The V call is TRBV4-1, the J call TRBJ1-2, with no clear D. Germline loops: CDR1 MGHRA, CDR2 YSYEKL. Trimming took 0 bases from V and 8 from J, leaving 13 bases between them. The CDR3 length is 14 residues. This CDR3 is CASSQDNVRGGYTF. As DNA, the CDR3 is TGCGCCAGCAGCCAAGATAACGTCCGTGGAGGCTACACCTTC.

The table lists this clonotype with many counts. The chain links TRBV12-3 or TRBV12-4 to TRBJ2-2; no clear D gene. The CDR3 is made up of 16 amino acids. V lost 10 bases and J lost 3, with 21 bases in between. As DNA, the CDR3 is TGTGCCACCACGGGCCGAAATCTCACACACACCGGGGAGCTGTTTTTT. This encodes CATTGRNLTHTGELFF.

This clonotype was detected ten times or more. The CDR3 DNA is TGTGCCAGCAGCCAAGTTTCCGGCAGGGTAAATGAAAAACTGTTTTTT. Protein sequence: CASSQVSGRVNEKLFF. The chain links TRBV3-1 to TRBJ1-4; D is possibly TRBD1 (5 bases). This CDR3 comprises 16 residues. Trimming stripped 1 base from V and 5 bases from J, with 14 bases between. CDR1 LGHDT and CDR2 YNNKEL come from the germline V gene (reference sequence).

A remark on this clonotype: A clone one base away is much larger, so this may be a read error. The CDR3 loop is CVSSLDSDSFYTF. The CDR3, as DNA: TGCGTCAGCAGCTTGGACTCGGACAGTTTCTACACCTTC. The chain is built from TRBV5-1 and TRBJ1-2, with D perhaps matching TRBD1 (6 bases). This CDR3 comprises 13 residues. Germline loops: CDR1 SGHRS, CDR2 YFSETQ. Full variable domain (missing parts from reference TRBV5-1 and TRBJ1-2): KAGVTQTPRYLIKTRGQQVTLSCSPISGHRSVSWYQQTPGQGLQFLFEYFSETQRNKGNFPGRFSGRQFSNSRSEMNVSTLELGDSALYLCVSSLDSDSFYTFGSGTRLTVV.

Many counts were recorded for this clonotype. The chain is built from TRBV13 and TRBJ2-3; a weak D match, TRBD1 (6 bases). Germline CDR1 and CDR2: PRHDT and FYEKMQ (reference sequence). The length of the CDR3 is 15 residues. Deletions cut 3 bases from V and 3 bases from J, with 13 bases between. The CDR3 region has the DNA TGTGCCAGCAGCTTCACGAACAGGGATACAGATACGCAGTATTTT. Protein sequence: CASSFTNRDTDTQYF.

This clonotype was counted a few times. The chain combines TRBV5-1 with TRBJ2-3, with 8 bases identical to TRBD2. CDR1 is SGHRS and CDR2 is YFSETQ in the germline V gene. CDR3 size: 16 residues. The J segment lost 3 bases and the V segment lost 0 bases, leaving 6 bases of the junction unmatched. The CDR3 sequence is CASSLGRGGRTDTQYF. Written as DNA, the CDR3 is TGCGCCAGCAGCTTGGGTCGGGGGGGCCGGACAGATACGCAGTATTTT.